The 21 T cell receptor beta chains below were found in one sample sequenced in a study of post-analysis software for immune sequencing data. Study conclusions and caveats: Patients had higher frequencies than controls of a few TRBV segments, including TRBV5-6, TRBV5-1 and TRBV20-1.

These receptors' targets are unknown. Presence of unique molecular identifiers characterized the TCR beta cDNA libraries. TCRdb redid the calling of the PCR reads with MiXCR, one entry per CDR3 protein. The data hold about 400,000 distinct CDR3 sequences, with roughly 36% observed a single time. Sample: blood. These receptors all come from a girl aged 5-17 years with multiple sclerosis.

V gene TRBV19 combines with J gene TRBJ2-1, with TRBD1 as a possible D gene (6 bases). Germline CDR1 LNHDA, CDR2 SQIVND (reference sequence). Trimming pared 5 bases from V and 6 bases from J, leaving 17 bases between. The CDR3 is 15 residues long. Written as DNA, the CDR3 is TGTGCCAGTAGTGCCGAACAGGGTTGGAGCAATGAGCAGTTCTTC. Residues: CASSAEQGWSNEQFF.

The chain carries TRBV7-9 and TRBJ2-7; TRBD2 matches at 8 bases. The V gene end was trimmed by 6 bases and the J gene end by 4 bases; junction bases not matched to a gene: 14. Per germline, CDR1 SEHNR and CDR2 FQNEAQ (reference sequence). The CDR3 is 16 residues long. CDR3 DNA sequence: TGTGCCAGCAGACCAGCGGGGGATTTGTCGGGATACGAGCAGTACTTC. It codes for CASRPAGDLSGYEQYF.

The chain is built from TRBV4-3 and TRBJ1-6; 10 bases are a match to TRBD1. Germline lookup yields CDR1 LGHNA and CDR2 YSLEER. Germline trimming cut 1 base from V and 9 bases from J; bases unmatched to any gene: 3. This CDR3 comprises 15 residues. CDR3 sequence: CASSQGGQGSSPLHF. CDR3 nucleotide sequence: TGCGCCAGCAGCCAAGGGGGACAGGGGAGTTCACCCCTCCACTTT.

CDR3 bases: TGTGCCAGCAGTTACTCAGGGACAGGGCTGTATGGCTACACCTTC. This sequence encodes CASSYSGTGLYGYTF. This chain joins TRBV6-5 and TRBJ1-2, with 9 bases aligning to TRBD1. The CDR3 has 15 amino acids. V shed 0 bases, J shed 5 bases, and the junction held 4 bases outside the gene matches. The germline gives CDR1 MNHEY, CDR2 SVGAGI.

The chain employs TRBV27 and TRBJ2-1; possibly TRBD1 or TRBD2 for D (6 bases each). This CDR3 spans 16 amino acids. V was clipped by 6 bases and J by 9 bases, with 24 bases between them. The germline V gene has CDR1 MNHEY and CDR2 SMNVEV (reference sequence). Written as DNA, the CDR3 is TGTGCCAGCAGCCCCCTCGACAGGAGGAGGGCTGGTGAGCAGTTCTTC. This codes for CASSPLDRRRAGEQFF.

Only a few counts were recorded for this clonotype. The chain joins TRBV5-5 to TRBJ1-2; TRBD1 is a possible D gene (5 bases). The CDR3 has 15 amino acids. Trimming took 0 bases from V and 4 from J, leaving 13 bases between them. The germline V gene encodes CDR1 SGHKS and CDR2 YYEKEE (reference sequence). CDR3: CASSLGQPTLYGYTF. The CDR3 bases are TGTGCCAGCAGCTTGGGACAGCCTACCCTCTATGGCTACACCTTC.

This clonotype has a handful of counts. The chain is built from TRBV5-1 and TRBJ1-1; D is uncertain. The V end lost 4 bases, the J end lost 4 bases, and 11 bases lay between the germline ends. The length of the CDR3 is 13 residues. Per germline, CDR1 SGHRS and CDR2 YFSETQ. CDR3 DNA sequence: TGCGCCAGCAGCCCTCTTTCGGGCACTGAAGCTTTCTTT. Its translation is CASSPLSGTEAFF.

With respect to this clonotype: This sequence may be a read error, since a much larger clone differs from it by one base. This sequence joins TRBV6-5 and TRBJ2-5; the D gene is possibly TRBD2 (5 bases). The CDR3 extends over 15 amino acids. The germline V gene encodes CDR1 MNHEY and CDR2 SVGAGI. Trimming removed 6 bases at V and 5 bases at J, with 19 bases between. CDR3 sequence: CASSHRTGMSETQYF. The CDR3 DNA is TGTGCCAGCAGCCACCGGACTGGAATGAGTGAGACCCAGTACTTC.

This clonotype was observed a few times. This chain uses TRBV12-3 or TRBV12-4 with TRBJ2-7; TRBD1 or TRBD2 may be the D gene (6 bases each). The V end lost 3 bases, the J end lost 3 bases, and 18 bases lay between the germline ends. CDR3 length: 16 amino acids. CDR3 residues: CASSFGLAEGGYEQYF. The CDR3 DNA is TGTGCCAGCAGTTTCGGCCTGGCAGAGGGGGGCTACGAGCAGTACTTC.

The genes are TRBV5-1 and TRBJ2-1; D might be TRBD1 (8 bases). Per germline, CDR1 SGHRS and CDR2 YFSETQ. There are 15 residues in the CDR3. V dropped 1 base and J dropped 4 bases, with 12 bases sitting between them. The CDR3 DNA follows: TGCGCCAGCAGCTTGACAGGGGGGGGTTACAATGAGCAGTTCTTC. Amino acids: CASSLTGGGYNEQFF.

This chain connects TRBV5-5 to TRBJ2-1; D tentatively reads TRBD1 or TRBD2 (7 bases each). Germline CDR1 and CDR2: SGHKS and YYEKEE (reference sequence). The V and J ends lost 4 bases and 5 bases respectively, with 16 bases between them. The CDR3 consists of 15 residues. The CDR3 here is CASSRGGGPDNEQFF. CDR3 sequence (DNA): TGTGCCAGCAGCCGGGGAGGGGGCCCGGACAATGAGCAGTTCTTC.

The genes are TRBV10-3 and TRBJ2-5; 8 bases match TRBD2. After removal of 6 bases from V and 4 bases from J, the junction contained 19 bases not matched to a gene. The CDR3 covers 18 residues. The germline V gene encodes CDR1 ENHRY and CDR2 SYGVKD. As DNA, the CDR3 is TGTGCCATCAGCTACGCCCCCCTCCTCCTGGCGGGGGGAGAGACCCAGTACTTC. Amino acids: CAISYAPLLLAGGETQYF.

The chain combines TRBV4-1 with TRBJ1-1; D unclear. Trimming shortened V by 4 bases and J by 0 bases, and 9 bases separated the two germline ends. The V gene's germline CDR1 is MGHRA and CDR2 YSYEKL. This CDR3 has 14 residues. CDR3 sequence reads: CASSRGRLNTEAFF. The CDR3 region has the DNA TGCGCCAGCAGCCGCGGTCGGCTGAACACTGAAGCTTTCTTT.

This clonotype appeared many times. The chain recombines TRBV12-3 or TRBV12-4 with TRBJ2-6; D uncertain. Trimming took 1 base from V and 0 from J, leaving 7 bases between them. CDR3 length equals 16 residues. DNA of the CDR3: TGTGCCAGCAGTTTAGGACGGACCTCTGGGGCCAACGTCCTGACTTTC. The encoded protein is CASSLGRTSGANVLTF.

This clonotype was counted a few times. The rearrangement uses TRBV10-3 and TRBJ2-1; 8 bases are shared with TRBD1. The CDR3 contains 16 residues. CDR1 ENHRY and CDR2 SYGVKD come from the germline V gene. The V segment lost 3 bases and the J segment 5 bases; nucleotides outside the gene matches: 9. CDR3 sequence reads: CAISDPNRGDHNEQFF. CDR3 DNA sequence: TGTGCCATCAGTGACCCAAACAGGGGGGACCACAATGAGCAGTTCTTC.

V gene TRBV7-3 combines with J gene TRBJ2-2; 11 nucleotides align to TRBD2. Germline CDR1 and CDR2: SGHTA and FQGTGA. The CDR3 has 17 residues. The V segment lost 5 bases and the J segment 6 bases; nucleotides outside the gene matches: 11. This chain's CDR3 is CASSPPGLSGGAGELFF. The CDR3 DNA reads TGTGCCAGCAGCCCGCCAGGGCTTAGCGGGGGGGCCGGGGAGCTGTTTTTT.

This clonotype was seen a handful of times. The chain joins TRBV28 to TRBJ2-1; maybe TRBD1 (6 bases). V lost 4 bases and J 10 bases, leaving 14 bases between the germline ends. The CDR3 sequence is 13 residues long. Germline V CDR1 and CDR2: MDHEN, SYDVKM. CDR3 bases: TGTGCCAGCAGTTACAGGGTGCCTGCCGAGCAGTTCTTC. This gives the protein CASSYRVPAEQFF. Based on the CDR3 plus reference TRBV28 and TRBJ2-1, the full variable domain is DVKVTQSSRYLVKRTGEKVFLECVQDMDHENMFWYRQDPGLGLRLIYFSYDVKMKEKGDIPEGYSVSREKKERFSLILESASTNQTSMYLCASSYRVPAEQFFGPGTRLTVL.

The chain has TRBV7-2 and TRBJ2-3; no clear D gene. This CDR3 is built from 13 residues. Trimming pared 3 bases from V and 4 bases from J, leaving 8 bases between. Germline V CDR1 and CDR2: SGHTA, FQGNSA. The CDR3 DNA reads TGTGCCAGCAGCTTGGGTAGACCAGATACGCAGTATTTT. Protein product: CASSLGRPDTQYF.

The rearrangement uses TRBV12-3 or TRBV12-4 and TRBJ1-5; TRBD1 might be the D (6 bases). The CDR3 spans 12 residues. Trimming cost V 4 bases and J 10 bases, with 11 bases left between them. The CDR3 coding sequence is TGTGCCAGCAGTTCGGACAGTCGACCCCAGCATTTT. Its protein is CASSSDSRPQHF.

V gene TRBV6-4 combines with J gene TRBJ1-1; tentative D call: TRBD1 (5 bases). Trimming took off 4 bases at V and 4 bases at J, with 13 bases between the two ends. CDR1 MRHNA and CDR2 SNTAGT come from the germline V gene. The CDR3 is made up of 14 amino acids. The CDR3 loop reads CASSVTDTATEAFF. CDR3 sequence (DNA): TGTGCCAGCAGTGTCACGGACACGGCCACTGAAGCTTTCTTT.

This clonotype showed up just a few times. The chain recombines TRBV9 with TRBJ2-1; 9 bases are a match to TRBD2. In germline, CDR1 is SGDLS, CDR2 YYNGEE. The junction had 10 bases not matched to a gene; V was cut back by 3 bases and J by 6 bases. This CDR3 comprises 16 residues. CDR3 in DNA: TGTGCCAGCAGCGACCGACCGGGACTAGCATCCAATGAGCAGTTCTTC. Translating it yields CASSDRPGLASNEQFF.